The 16 T cell receptor beta chains in this list originate from one sample, sequenced in a study of monozygotic twins with inflammatory bowel disease. Reprocessing the 5' RACE reads, TCRdb reports a single entry for every CDR3 protein and omits DNA. Its clone listing holds around 380,000 distinct CDR3 sequences. Sequenced material: blood. The source is a human donor with ulcerative colitis or Crohn's disease, or a healthy co-twin of an affected twin (not recorded which).

The J gene is TRBJ1-5, the V gene TRBV27; TCRdb reports TRBD1, a call that lacks DNA to check it against. CDR3 size: 15 residues. CDR1 and CDR2 from the germline V gene are MNHEY and SMNVEV (reference sequence). The chain's CDR3 is CASSWGQSPNQPQHF.

The chain joins TRBV23-1 to TRBJ2-7; TCRdb lists TRBD1, though no DNA is available to test this call. TRBV23-1 is treated as an ORF (open reading frame) with a function not yet certain. This CDR3 has 17 amino acids. CDR3 in amino acids: CASSLDLRDRGFYEQYF.

This chain joins TRBV7-9 and TRBJ2-1; TCRdb outputs TRBD1, but without DNA this stays unchecked. Germline lookup yields CDR1 SEHNR and CDR2 FQNEAQ (reference sequence). The CDR3 is 15 amino acids. CDR3 residues: CASSFSGEEGDEQFF. Combining the CDR3 with reference TRBV7-9 and TRBJ2-1 gives the whole variable domain DTGVSQNPRHKITKRGQNVTFRCDPISEHNRLYWYRQTLGQGPEFLTYFQNEAQLEKSRLLSDRFSAERPKGSFSTLEIQRTEQGDSAMYLCASSFSGEEGDEQFFGPGTRLTVL.

The chain has TRBV11-2 and TRBJ2-2; TCRdb designates TRBD2, a call that cannot be tested without DNA. The V gene's germline CDR1 is SGHAT and CDR2 FQNNGV. The CDR3 sequence is 17 residues long. CDR3 sequence: CASSSGLAGVNTGELFF.

This chain's CDR3 is CASSPAGIIEQYF. This chain links TRBV5-1 with TRBJ2-7; checking the TCRdb D call of TRBD2 is not possible without DNA. Germline V gene data show CDR1 as SGHRS and CDR2 as YFSETQ. This CDR3 region has 13 residues.

The chain recombines TRBV6-1 with TRBJ1-1. Germline CDR1 is MNHNS and CDR2 is SASEGT. The CDR3 sequence is 13 residues long. The CDR3: CASSVKGNTEAFF.

The CDR3 loop is CASSPDRGSGYGYTF. The chain recombines TRBV18 with TRBJ1-2; the D call of TRBD1 rests on TCRdb alone, since no DNA is present to check it. Germline V lookup: CDR1 KGHSH, CDR2 LQKENI. This CDR3 has 15 amino acids.

The V and J genes are TRBV25-1 and TRBJ2-2; TCRdb proposes TRBD2, but this gene call is untestable without DNA. The CDR3 has 17 amino acids. The V gene's germline CDR1 is MGHDK and CDR2 SYGVNS. Here the CDR3 reads CASSEFSGAGDTGELFF.

V usage is TRBV4-1 and J usage is TRBJ2-1. Germline CDR1 MGHRA, CDR2 YSYEKL. The CDR3 runs 12 residues. CDR3 amino acids: CASSQSSNEQFF.

The chain carries TRBV2 and TRBJ2-2; the TRBD1 assignment by TCRdb is unverifiable without DNA. Germline V gene lookup returns CDR1 SNHLY and CDR2 FYNNEI. The CDR3 length is 14 residues. The CDR3 loop reads CASAQSPDTGELFF.

This chain connects TRBV7-2 to TRBJ2-3; TCRdb indicates TRBD2, and absent DNA this call remains unverified. Germline values: CDR1 SGHTA, CDR2 FQGNSA. This CDR3 is built from 17 residues. CDR3 loop: CASKPGGLAGFTDTQYF.

The chain recombines TRBV27 with TRBJ2-1; there is no DNA to check the TCRdb D call of TRBD1. Germline assignment: CDR1 MNHEY and CDR2 SMNVEV (reference sequence). The CDR3 loop spans 18 amino acids. This chain's CDR3 is CASSPADVGTGAYNEQFF.

V is TRBV30 and J is TRBJ2-5; TCRdb's D gene call, TRBD1, goes unchecked for lack of DNA. CDR1 GTSNPN and CDR2 SVGIG come from the germline V gene (reference sequence). CDR3 length equals 16 residues. The CDR3 loop is CAWNGQGNPWGETQYF.

The genes are TRBV20-1 and TRBJ1-1; TCRdb outputs TRBD1, but without DNA this stays unchecked. CDR1 is DFQATT and CDR2 is SNEGSKA in the germline V gene (reference sequence). The CDR3 runs 12 residues. The CDR3 region is CSASQGATEAFF.

The genes are TRBV11-2 and TRBJ2-7; TCRdb's D call of TRBD2 is untestable without DNA. The CDR3 contains 19 residues. Germline CDR1 SGHAT, CDR2 FQNNGV. The CDR3 loop reads CASSLLPGLAGGDLYEQYF.

V usage is TRBV12-3 or TRBV12-4 and J usage is TRBJ2-1. CDR3 size: 14 residues. The chain's CDR3 is CASSYPTSADEQFF.